Given below is one T cell receptor (beta chain) in context. This clone's antigen is unknown. No qualities accompany the bases; no much larger clone lies one base away. These data come from a study of vaccination and CD4 T cells after COVID-19 (dated by TCRdb to between 2021 and 2022). In the study overall: The convalescent cohort comprised six males and four females, including two Hispanic individuals, seven Caucasians, two Asians and one multiracial person. Participants received two doses of either the Pfizer-BioNTech BNT162b2 vaccine (n=8) or the Moderna mRNA-1273 vaccine (n=2). Post-COVID blood samples were collected from convalescent patients a median of roughly 100 days after diagnosis, with a range of about 30 to 180 days. The time from the second vaccine dose to post-vaccine blood sampling had a median of around 72 days and ranged from roughly 13 to 241 days. For stimulating the cultures, overlapping spike peptide pools were used, derived from SARS-CoV-2 as well as from the common cold coronaviruses HCoV-NL63, HCoV-OC43 and HCoV-229E. As controls, cultures received a CEFX viral epitope pool (the positive control), an HIV-1 Nef peptide pool (the negative control), or no peptide at all. The spike-specific CD4+ TCR repertoire was compared before and after mRNA vaccination in 10 COVID-19 convalescent patients and several infection-naive healthy vaccine recipients. An earlier paper using these donors assessed, at the TCR clonotype level, memory CD4+ T cell crossreactivity between SARS-CoV-2 and common cold coronavirus spike proteins. The investigation overall reported the following: Although the median number of SARS-CoV-2-reactive clonotypes went up from more than 20 after infection to around 39 after vaccination, the increase was not significant. Only a relatively small number of convalescent patients were included in the study, and early timepoints following natural infection were not analyzed. In convalescent patients, a median roughly 85% of post-vaccine SARS-CoV-2-reactive clones were detected only after vaccination, suggesting vaccine-specific priming. Of the vaccine-specific clones found in convalescent patients, nearly all (304 of 307) were mono-reactive for SARS-CoV-2 spike instead of being cross-reactive with common cold coronaviruses.

The library was generated by PCR. DNA from cultured CD4+ T cells underwent TCR sequencing with the Oncomine TCR Beta short-read assay at the Johns Hopkins FTIC core. The QIAamp micro DNA kit was used to extract genomic DNA from the cultured CD4+ T cells. Oncomine TCR Beta libraries made from cultured CD4+ T cells were pooled using unique dual indexes and sequenced on an Illumina iSeq 100. The study's own analysis went as follows. Non-productive sequences were removed, and CDR3s not starting with C, not ending with F or W, or shorter than 7 amino acids were discarded. The MANAFEST web application identified antigen-specific clonotypes by comparing peptide-stimulated wells against reference wells and other culture wells. An FDR below 0.05, an odds ratio above 5, and a productive frequency above 0.1% in at least two of three replicate wells were required for clones to be considered positive. Clonotypes that were significantly expanded in both SARS-CoV-2 spike wells and at least one common cold coronavirus spike condition were defined as cross-reactive. Levenshtein distances (stringdist) and unrooted phylogenetic trees (ape) in R version 3.6.1 were used to assess CDR3 homology. In-frame beta chains were kept once TCRdb had trimmed the public reads at Q25 with fastp and called clones with MiXCR. Rows with one shared CDR3 protein collapse into an entry with the most common genes and DNA. In this record, the V and J calls reflect TCRdb's handling and not the investigators' own analysis. Across this sample there are around 9,000 distinct CDR3 sequences, with nearly 35% seen only once. The top ten clonotypes cover approximately 21% of the sample.

The sample's treatment or condition label is to be understood as: roughly 10-day PBMC culture with coronavirus spike peptide pools or control peptides (ViraFEST assay). CD4+ T cells from unexposed donors were collected before the COVID-19 pandemic (2011-2018). The ViraFEST assay was used in the study, in which antigen-specific T cells were expanded with peptide pools and expanded clonotypes were subsequently identified by TCR sequencing. Fewer than 2.5 million PBMCs per well were cultured in IMDM with approximately 5% human AB serum and approximately 10 IU/ml IL-2, plus 10 ug/ml peptide pools. Half of the culture medium was replaced with fresh IL-2-containing medium on days 3 and 7. Once the cells had been in culture for around ten days, the EasySep CD4+ T cell isolation kit was used to isolate CD4+ T cells by negative selection. Unexposed donor CD4+ T cells were tested for reactivity to SARS-CoV-2 S and N and four common cold coronavirus spike pools, as cell number allowed. Ficoll-Paque Plus gradient centrifugation was used to isolate PBMCs from whole blood, and the isolated PBMCs were then either used fresh or cryopreserved at -140C. Culture conditions were generally each tested in triplicate wells. Leukapheresis product for the unexposed donors was purchased commercially.

This sequence was found in a human donor in good health. The sequencing input was CD4+ T cells from blood, cultured in vitro.

The DNA is TGCAGTGCTAGACGGACGGGCCGGGGAGCCTATGGCTACACCTTC. Its translation is CSARRTGRGAYGYTF. The chain links TRBV20-1 with TRBJ1-2; the D segment cannot be called with confidence. The germline V gene encodes CDR1 DFQATT and CDR2 SNEGSKA (reference sequence). Including cysteine and phenylalanine, the CDR3 has 15 amino acids. Only CDR3 DNA is held: 45 bases, read in frame from base 1. Relative to germline, V is 2 bases shorter and J is 4 bases shorter, with 17 bases between their ends.